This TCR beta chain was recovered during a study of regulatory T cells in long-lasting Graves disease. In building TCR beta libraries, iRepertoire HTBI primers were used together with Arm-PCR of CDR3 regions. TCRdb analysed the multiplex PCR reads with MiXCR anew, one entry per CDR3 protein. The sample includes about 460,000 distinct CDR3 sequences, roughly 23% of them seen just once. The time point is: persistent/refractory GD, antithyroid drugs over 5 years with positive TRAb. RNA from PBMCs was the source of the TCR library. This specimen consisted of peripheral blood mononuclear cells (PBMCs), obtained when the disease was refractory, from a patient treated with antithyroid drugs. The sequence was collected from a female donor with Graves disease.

CDR3 in DNA: TGTGCCAGCAGCTTTGACGGGGGTGTAATCGGTGAGCAGTTCTTC. Protein sequence: CASSFDGGVIGEQFF. This sequence joins TRBV5-5 and TRBJ2-1, with D possibly TRBD2 on 6 matching bases. This CDR3 region has 15 residues. CDR1 SGHKS and CDR2 YYEKEE come from the germline V gene (reference sequence). V was pared by 2 bases and J by 9 bases, with 18 bases between.